This T cell receptor (beta chain) was recorded in a study of CD8+ T cells in alopecia areata. General study points: The study found higher clonality in lesional than normal scalp, especially in alopecia totalis/universalis.

As part of sample collection, lesional scalp punch biopsies and peripheral blood were taken from alopecia areata patients. Points on this clone: What it binds is unknown.

Extracted RNA was reverse transcribed, and the resulting cDNA served as sequencing template. Using immunoSEQ multiplex PCR, the repertoire was profiled, and TCRdb retains in-frame clones only, with some absent. The sample yields about 19,000 clones, approximately 70% seen once. The CDR3 runs to 14 residues. CDR1 is MNHEY, CDR2 SVGAGI, per germline. The V end lost 5 bases, the J end lost 5 bases, and 15 bases lay between the germline ends. The sequenced sample was skin, obtained at week 0. This receptor was obtained from a human donor with alopecia areata. The V gene is TRBV6-5, the J gene TRBJ1-2; D might be TRBD1 (5 bases). DNA for the CDR3: TGTGCCAGCAGTGCTGCCAGGGAAGGGTATGGCTACACCTTC. Translating it yields CASSAAREGYGYTF.